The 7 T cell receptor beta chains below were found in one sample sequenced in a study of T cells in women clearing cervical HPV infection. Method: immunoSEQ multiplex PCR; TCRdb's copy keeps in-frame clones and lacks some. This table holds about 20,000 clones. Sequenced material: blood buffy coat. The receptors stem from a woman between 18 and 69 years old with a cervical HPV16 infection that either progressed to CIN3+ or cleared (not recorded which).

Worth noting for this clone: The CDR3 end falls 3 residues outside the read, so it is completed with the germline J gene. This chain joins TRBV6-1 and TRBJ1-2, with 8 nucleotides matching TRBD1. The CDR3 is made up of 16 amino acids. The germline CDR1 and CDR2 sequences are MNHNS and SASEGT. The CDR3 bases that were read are TGTGCCAGCAGTGGAGGGGAGAGACAGGGGCGAGAGACC. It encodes CASSGGERQGRET. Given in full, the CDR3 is CASSGGERQGRETYTF.

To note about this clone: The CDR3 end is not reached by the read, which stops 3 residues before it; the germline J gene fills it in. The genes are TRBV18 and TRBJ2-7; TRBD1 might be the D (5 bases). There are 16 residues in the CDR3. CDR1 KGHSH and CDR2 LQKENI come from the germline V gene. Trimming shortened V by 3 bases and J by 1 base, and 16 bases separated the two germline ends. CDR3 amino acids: CASSPGPEGPSYEQYF. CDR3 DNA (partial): TGTGCCAGCTCACCGGGGCCCGAAGGACCGTCCTACGAG.

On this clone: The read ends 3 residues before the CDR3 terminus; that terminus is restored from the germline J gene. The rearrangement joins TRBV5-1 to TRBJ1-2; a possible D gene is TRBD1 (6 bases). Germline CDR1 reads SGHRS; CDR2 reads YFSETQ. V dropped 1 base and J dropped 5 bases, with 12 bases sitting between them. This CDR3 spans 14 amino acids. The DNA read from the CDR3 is TGCGCCAGCAGCTTGCAGGGGCCCGATTATGGC. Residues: CASSLQGPDYG. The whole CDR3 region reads CASSLQGPDYGYTF.

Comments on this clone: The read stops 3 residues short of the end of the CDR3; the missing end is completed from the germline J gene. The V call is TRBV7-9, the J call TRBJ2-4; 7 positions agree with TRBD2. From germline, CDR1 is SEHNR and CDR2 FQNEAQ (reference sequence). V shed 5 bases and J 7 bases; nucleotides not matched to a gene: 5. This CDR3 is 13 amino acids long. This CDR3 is CASSATGGNIQYF. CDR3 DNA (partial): TGTGCCAGCAGCGCGACCGGGGGGAACATT.

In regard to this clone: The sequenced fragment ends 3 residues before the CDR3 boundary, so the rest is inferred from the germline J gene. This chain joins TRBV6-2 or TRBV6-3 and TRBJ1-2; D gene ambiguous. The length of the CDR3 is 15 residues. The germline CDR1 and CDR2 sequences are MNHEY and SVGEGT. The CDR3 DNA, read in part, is TGTGCCAGCCGACTAGACCTTTCTAGCACAGATACC. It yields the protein CASRLDLSSTDT. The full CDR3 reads CASRLDLSSTDTYTF.

CDR3 sequence reads: CASSLGERQTQYF. CDR3 DNA (partial): TGTGCCAGCAGCTTAGGGGAGCGGCAGACC. The chain links TRBV7-2 to TRBJ2-5, with D possibly TRBD2 on 5 matching bases. The read is 3 residues too short to cover the CDR3 end, so that end is filled in from the germline J gene. Germline loops: CDR1 SGHTA, CDR2 FQGNSA. The CDR3 covers 13 residues. The V and J ends lost 1 base and 6 bases respectively, with 9 bases between them.

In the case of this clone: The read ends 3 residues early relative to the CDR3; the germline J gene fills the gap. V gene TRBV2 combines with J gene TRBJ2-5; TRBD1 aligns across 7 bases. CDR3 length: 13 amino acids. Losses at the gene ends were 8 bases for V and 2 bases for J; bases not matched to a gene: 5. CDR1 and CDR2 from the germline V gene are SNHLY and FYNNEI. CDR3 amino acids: CASASGQQETQYF. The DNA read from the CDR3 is TGTGCCAGCGCCTCGGGACAGCAAGAGACC.